This T cell receptor (beta chain) was identified in a study of cytomegalovirus exposure and HLA in healthy donors. Researchers ran the PCR with 60 Vbeta and 13 Jbeta primers. The assay was immunoSEQ multiplex PCR, and TCRdb's table has in-frame clones only and misses some. The table includes about 120,000 clones, 81% detected once. Germline CDR1 reads SGHAT; CDR2 reads FQDESV (reference sequence). The CDR3 runs to 16 residues. J gave up 5 bases and V 5 bases, and 13 bases lay outside the gene matches. The study, taken as a whole, reports: Available immune exposure information was restricted to CMV serostatus only. One cluster of highly shared sequence variants probably arose as a sequencing artifact.

As concerns this clone: As yet, its antigen is unknown.

What was sequenced was PBMCs. The chain links TRBV11-1 to TRBJ1-1; 8 nucleotides agree with TRBD1. This sequence originates from a woman in her thirties or forties in good health and CMV-seronegative. The CDR3 is CASSQRDRTVYTEAFF. For the CDR3, the DNA is TGTGCCAGCAGCCAACGGGACAGGACGGTATATACTGAAGCTTTCTTT.